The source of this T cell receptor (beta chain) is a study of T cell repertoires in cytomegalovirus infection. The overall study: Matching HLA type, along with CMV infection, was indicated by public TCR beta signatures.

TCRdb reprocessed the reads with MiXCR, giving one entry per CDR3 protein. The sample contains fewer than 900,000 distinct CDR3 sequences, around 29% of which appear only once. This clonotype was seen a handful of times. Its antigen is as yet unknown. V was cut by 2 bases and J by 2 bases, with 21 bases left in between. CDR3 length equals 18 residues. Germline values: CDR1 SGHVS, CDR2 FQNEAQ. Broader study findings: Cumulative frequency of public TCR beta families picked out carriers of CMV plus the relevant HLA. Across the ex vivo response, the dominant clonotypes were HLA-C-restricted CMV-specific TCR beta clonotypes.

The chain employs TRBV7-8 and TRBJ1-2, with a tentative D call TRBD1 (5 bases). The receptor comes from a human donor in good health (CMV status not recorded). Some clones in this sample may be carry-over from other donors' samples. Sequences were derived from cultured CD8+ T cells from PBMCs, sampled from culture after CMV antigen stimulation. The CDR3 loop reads CASSLSGYLRGSNYGYTF. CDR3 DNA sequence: TGTGCCAGCAGCTTAAGCGGTTACCTTAGGGGATCCAACTATGGCTACACCTTC. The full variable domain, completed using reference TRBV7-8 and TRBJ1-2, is GAGVSQSPRYKVAKRGQDVALRCDPISGHVSLFWYQQALGQGPEFLTYFQNEAQLDKSGLPSDRFFAERPEGSVSTLKIQRTQQEDSAVYLCASSLSGYLRGSNYGYTFGSGTRLTVV.